One TCR beta chain is described in this entry. The CDR3 is made up of 16 amino acids. Germline CDR1 reads SGHVS; CDR2 reads FQNEAQ. After removal of 5 bases from V and 0 bases from J, the junction contained 8 bases not matched to a gene. The sample comes from a study of blood T cell repertoires in COVID-19. Sequencing was performed with immunoSEQ multiplex PCR; in TCRdb, only in-frame clones are kept and a portion is missing. The sample has about 140,000 clones, about 85% seen once. The clonotype originates from a human donor in a cohort sampled during active COVID-19. Sequenced input: peripheral blood. The chain links TRBV7-8 to TRBJ2-3, with 7 positions matching TRBD2. The CDR3: CASSLRAGVSTDTQYF. The CDR3 DNA reads as TGTGCCAGCAGCCTCCGTGCGGGAGTCAGCACAGATACGCAGTATTTT.